This T cell receptor (beta chain) comes out of a study of post-analysis software for immune sequencing data. Overall study results and limits: In patients, TRBV5-6, TRBV5-1 and TRBV20-1 belonged to five or six TRBV segments found more frequently than in controls. Those with multiple sclerosis, the patient group, showed significantly lower normalized Chao1 diversity than controls.

Tagging with unique molecular identifiers was a feature of the TCR beta cDNA libraries. TCRdb independently ran MiXCR on the PCR reads; one entry per CDR3 protein. The sample has approximately 770,000 distinct CDR3 sequences, under 60% seen once; the top ten hold 4% to 5%. V was trimmed by 3 bases and J by 2 bases, leaving 16 bases between them. CDR1 is SQVTM and CDR2 is ANQGSEA in the germline V gene. The CDR3 runs to 15 residues. As concerns this clonotype: Its cognate antigen is unknown.

The chain carries TRBV29-1 and TRBJ1-2; D is undetermined. Sequencing used blood. The sequence was obtained from a girl aged 10-17 years with multiple sclerosis. CDR3 coding DNA: TGCAGCGTTGACGGGGTAGGGCGGCCCAACTATGGCTACACCTTC. Translated: CSVDGVGRPNYGYTF.